The source of this TCR beta chain is a study of blood T cell repertoires in COVID-19. Across the whole study: The United States, Italy and Spain supplied acute and convalescent COVID-19 samples. PBMCs, B-cell-depleted T cells, or T cells provided the cDNA or gDNA that made up the material.

Seattle's cohort entered during active infection and was followed longitudinally. J was trimmed by 4 bases and V by 4 bases; bases with no gene match: 3. The germline V gene has CDR1 SGHRS and CDR2 YFSETQ. The CDR3 is 14 residues long. Per the study methods: Quantification of nucleated cells was approximated via reference gene primer amplification. Sequenced by immunoSEQ multiplex PCR; TCRdb stores in-frame clones only, minus some. That table gives V, J and clone size, and the DNA gave D and trimming. This sample has about 250,000 clones, with nearly 90% found just once. The sample consisted of peripheral blood. The rearrangement uses TRBV5-1 and TRBJ2-2; 8 bases align to TRBD1. This receptor was identified in a woman aged 60-75 years with COVID-19, enrolled during active disease. CDR3 in DNA: TGCGCCAGCAGCGGCGGACAGGGCACCGGGGAGCTGTTTTTT. Amino acid sequence: CASSGGQGTGELFF. Full variable domain (outside the CDR3, taken from reference TRBV5-1 and TRBJ2-2): KAGVTQTPRYLIKTRGQQVTLSCSPISGHRSVSWYQQTPGQGLQFLFEYFSETQRNKGNFPGRFSGRQFSNSRSEMNVSTLELGDSALYLCASSGGQGTGELFFGEGSRLTVL.